The rows below give T cell receptor beta chains drawn from one sample of a study of T cell responses to AZD1222 COVID-19 vaccine. Clones were sequenced by immunoSEQ multiplex PCR, and TCRdb holds only the in-frame ones, with some missing. The repertoire holds more than 100,000 clones, about 85% seen once, with around 6.2% in the top ten. This material consisted of peripheral blood, taken on day 0 of AZD1222 vaccination. These receptors came from an adult in good health. The CDR3 runs from the conserved cysteine through the conserved F or W. The D gene is left open where the match is weak. Expanded clones are given a class, and other clones once, few, many or no size at all.

abundance: NA; j_gene: TRBJ1-1; v_gene: TRBV27; d_gene: NA; CDR3nt: TGTGCCAGCAGTTTAGTCCCAATGAACACTGAAGCTTTCTTT; CDR3aa: CASSLVPMNTEAFF
abundance: NA; j_gene: TRBJ1-2; v_gene: TRBV2; d_gene: TRBD1; CDR3nt: TGTGCCAGCCGGGACAGGGCTAACTATGGCTACACCTTC; CDR3aa: CASRDRANYGYTF
abundance: NA; j_gene: TRBJ2-2; v_gene: TRBV9; d_gene: NA; CDR3nt: TGTGCCAGCAGCTCCAGGGGGGAGGTCACCGGGGAGCTGTTTTTT; CDR3aa: CASSSRGEVTGELFF
abundance: NA; j_gene: TRBJ2-3; v_gene: TRBV5-4; d_gene: NA; CDR3nt: TGTGCCAGCAGTAGACAGCACACAGATACGCAGTATTTT; CDR3aa: CASSRQHTDTQYF
abundance: medium-sized; j_gene: TRBJ2-7; v_gene: TRBV11-2; d_gene: TRBD1; CDR3nt: TGTGCCAGCAGCATACCGGGACAGGGAACCTACGAGCAGTACTTC; CDR3aa: CASSIPGQGTYEQYF
abundance: few; j_gene: TRBJ2-7; v_gene: TRBV9; d_gene: NA; CDR3nt: TGTGCCAGCAGCGAGGCGGGGAGACCTTACGAGCAGTACTTC; CDR3aa: CASSEAGRPYEQYF
abundance: NA; j_gene: TRBJ2-7; v_gene: TRBV11-3; d_gene: NA; CDR3nt: TGTGCCAGCAGCTTCCCCCCCGCCGGGGGCTACGAGCAGTACTTC; CDR3aa: CASSFPPAGGYEQYF
abundance: NA; j_gene: TRBJ2-7; v_gene: TRBV28; d_gene: NA; CDR3nt: TGTGCCAGCAGCACCTCCAGGGGACTCTACGAGCAGTACTTC; CDR3aa: CASSTSRGLYEQYF
abundance: NA; j_gene: TRBJ2-2; v_gene: TRBV2; d_gene: TRBD1; CDR3nt: TGTGCCAGCAGAGGGACAGGCTGGGGGGAGCTGTTTTTT; CDR3aa: CASRGTGWGELFF
abundance: NA; j_gene: TRBJ2-3; v_gene: TRBV6-5; d_gene: NA; CDR3nt: TGTGCCAGCAAGACGGGGACCGGCACAGATACGCAGTATTTT; CDR3aa: CASKTGTGTDTQYF
abundance: NA; j_gene: TRBJ2-2; v_gene: TRBV5-4; d_gene: TRBD2; CDR3nt: TGTGCCAGCAGCGCCGGACTAGTTAAGAACACCGGGGAGCTGTTTTTT; CDR3aa: CASSAGLVKNTGELFF
abundance: NA; j_gene: TRBJ1-1; v_gene: TRBV6-1; d_gene: NA; CDR3nt: TGTGCCAGCAGTGAGGATGGATGGATGAACACTGAAGCTTTCTTT; CDR3aa: CASSEDGWMNTEAFF
abundance: NA; j_gene: TRBJ2-5; v_gene: TRBV19; d_gene: NA; CDR3nt: TGTGCCAGTAGTCGTGATGGGACCCAGTACTTC; CDR3aa: CASSRDGTQYF